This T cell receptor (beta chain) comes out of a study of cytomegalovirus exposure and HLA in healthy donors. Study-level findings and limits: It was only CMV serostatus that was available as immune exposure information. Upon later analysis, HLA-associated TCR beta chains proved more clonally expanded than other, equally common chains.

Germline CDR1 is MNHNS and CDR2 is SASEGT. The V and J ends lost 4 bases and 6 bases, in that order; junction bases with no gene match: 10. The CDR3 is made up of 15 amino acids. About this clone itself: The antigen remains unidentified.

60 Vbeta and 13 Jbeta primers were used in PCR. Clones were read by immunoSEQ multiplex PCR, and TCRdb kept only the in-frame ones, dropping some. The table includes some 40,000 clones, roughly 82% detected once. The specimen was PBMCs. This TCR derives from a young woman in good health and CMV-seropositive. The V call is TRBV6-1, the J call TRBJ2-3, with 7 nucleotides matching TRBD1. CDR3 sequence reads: CASSAGTDMGDTQYF. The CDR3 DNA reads TGTGCCAGCAGTGCTGGGACAGATATGGGGGATACGCAGTATTTT.